Presented here are 18 T cell receptor beta chains from one specimen sequenced in a study of shared clonotypes between healthy human individuals (dated by TCRdb to about 2020). CD8 naive samples were obtained by positive selection for CCR7 among CD45RO-negative cells, yielding a CD45RA+CCR7+ population from which TemRA cells were excluded. Receptors were amplified or captured by the immunoSEQ multiplex PCR assay. TCRdb mirrors the immuneACCESS table, restricted to in-frame sequences. Some clones are absent from its copies; in checked studies, under half trace to an unresolved V gene, and the reason for the others is unknown. The sample table contains about 2.1 million clones; only one count was recorded for approximately 94% of them. The ten largest clones take up around 1.7% of the sample. The specimen sequenced was naive CD8+ T cells from PBMCs. The cell subset or site label of this sample denotes: CD45RA+CCR7+. The origin of the receptors is a man aged 18 to 29 in good health. Some clones in this sample may be carry-over from other donors' samples.

This chain joins TRBV7-8 and TRBJ2-7; TRBD2 matches 8 bases. CDR1 and CDR2 from the germline V gene are SGHVS and FQNEAQ. The CDR3 is 16 amino acids. V shed 3 bases, J shed 5 bases, and the junction held 12 bases outside the gene matches. DNA of the CDR3: TGTGCCAGCAGCTTGCGGGGCGGCGGGGGGACCGACGAGCAGTACTTC. Its protein is CASSLRGGGGTDEQYF.

The CDR3 region is CASSSLGIGVDEQFF. CDR3 DNA sequence: TGTGCCAGCAGTTCCTTAGGGATCGGAGTAGATGAGCAGTTCTTC. The chain uses TRBV6-5 and TRBJ2-1; D is unclear. V shed 4 bases and J shed 8 bases, with 18 bases lying between them. The CDR3 extends over 15 amino acids. Per germline, CDR1 MNHEY and CDR2 SVGAGI.

V is TRBV11-1 and J is TRBJ2-3; maybe TRBD2 (6 bases). The V gene lost 1 base and the J gene lost 2 bases, with 16 bases spanning the gap. Germline CDR1 reads SGHAT; CDR2 reads FQDESV (reference sequence). The CDR3 length is 17 residues. The CDR3 region is CASSLGWRDLITDTQYF. CDR3 nucleotide sequence: TGTGCCAGCAGCTTAGGGTGGCGGGATTTAATCACAGATACGCAGTATTTT. The full variable domain, completed using reference TRBV11-1 and TRBJ2-3, is EAEVAQSPRYKITEKSQAVAFWCDPISGHATLYWYRQILGQGPELLVQFQDESVVDDSQLPKDRFSAERLKGVDSTLKIQPAELGDSAMYLCASSLGWRDLITDTQYFGPGTRLTVL.

The rearrangement links TRBV7-9 to TRBJ2-1; 7 nucleotides match TRBD1. Trimming cost V 3 bases and J 4 bases; bases outside gene matches: 12. Germline V lookup: CDR1 SEHNR, CDR2 FQNEAQ (reference sequence). This CDR3 comprises 17 residues. CDR3 sequence: CASSFQAKTGLYNEQFF. The CDR3 coding sequence is TGTGCCAGCAGCTTCCAGGCGAAGACAGGGCTATACAATGAGCAGTTCTTC. Full variable domain (outside the CDR3, taken from reference TRBV7-9 and TRBJ2-1): DTGVSQNPRHKITKRGQNVTFRCDPISEHNRLYWYRQTLGQGPEFLTYFQNEAQLEKSRLLSDRFSAERPKGSFSTLEIQRTEQGDSAMYLCASSFQAKTGLYNEQFFGPGTRLTVL.

The chain has TRBV28 and TRBJ1-5; TRBD1 agrees at 8 bases. V lost 3 bases to trimming and J lost 6 bases; unmatched junction nucleotides: 19. CDR3 length: 19 residues. In germline, CDR1 is MDHEN, CDR2 SYDVKM. This CDR3 is CASSLAGGNTFPGGQPQHF. CDR3 DNA sequence: TGTGCCAGCAGTTTGGCAGGGGGCAACACCTTCCCAGGAGGTCAGCCCCAGCATTTT.

V is TRBV5-4 and J is TRBJ2-3, with D perhaps matching TRBD2 (5 bases). The V end lost 2 bases, the J end lost 4 bases, and 8 bases lay between the germline ends. CDR3 length: 13 amino acids. Germline-derived CDR1 and CDR2 are SGHNT and YYREEE (reference sequence). The CDR3 sequence is CASSFVEADTQYF. The CDR3 bases are TGTGCCAGCAGCTTCGTGGAGGCAGATACGCAGTATTTT.

The V call is TRBV27, the J call TRBJ1-1, with D uncertain. V lost 6 bases, J lost 5 bases, and 16 bases lay in between. CDR3 size: 14 residues. Per germline, CDR1 MNHEY and CDR2 SMNVEV (reference sequence). CDR3 in DNA: TGTGCCAGCAGCCACGGTCCGGGGAAGACTGAAGCTTTCTTT. Protein: CASSHGPGKTEAFF.

The chain employs TRBV28 and TRBJ1-1; maybe TRBD1 (5 bases). This CDR3 comprises 12 residues. With 7 bases removed from V and 4 bases from J, the gap between germline ends came to 10 bases. The germline gives CDR1 MDHEN, CDR2 SYDVKM. This CDR3 reads CASNPGGTEAFF. In nucleotides, the CDR3 is TGTGCCAGCAACCCGGGGGGCACTGAAGCTTTCTTT.

The gene calls are TRBV19 and TRBJ2-7; D is unresolved. The CDR3 has 13 amino acids. The germline V and J ends were trimmed by 4 bases and 3 bases, with 10 bases remaining between them. The germline V gene encodes CDR1 LNHDA and CDR2 SQIVND (reference sequence). The CDR3 is CASSTSRLYEQYF. The CDR3 region has the DNA TGTGCCAGTAGTACGTCGAGACTCTACGAGCAGTACTTC.

J is TRBJ2-2 and V is TRBV18; D gene unclear. This CDR3 has 13 amino acids. Germline V lookup: CDR1 KGHSH, CDR2 LQKENI. V was shortened by 2 bases and J by 5 bases, with 6 bases between the two germline ends. For the CDR3, the DNA is TGTGCCAGCTCACCAACGGATACCGGGGAGCTGTTTTTT. Translated, it gives CASSPTDTGELFF.

This clone was observed a single time. Other DNA sequences in the same sample also yield this CDR3. The rearrangement joins TRBV28 to TRBJ2-2; D is perhaps TRBD1 (5 bases). Germline V CDR1 and CDR2: MDHEN, SYDVKM. This CDR3 region has 15 residues. The germline V and J ends were trimmed by 3 bases and 0 bases, with 8 bases remaining between them. The CDR3 sequence: CASSFPGTNTGELFF. The CDR3, as DNA: TGTGCCAGCAGTTTCCCAGGGACGAACACCGGGGAGCTGTTTTTT.

This chain connects TRBV4-3 to TRBJ1-2; tentative D call: TRBD1 (5 bases). The ends were cut back, 5 bases at V and 7 bases at J, with 17 bases in the middle. The germline V gene has CDR1 LGHNA and CDR2 YSLEER. The CDR3 has 14 amino acids. CDR3 sequence: CASSFIGDRSGYTF. The CDR3 coding sequence is TGCGCCAGCAGCTTTATTGGGGACCGATCTGGCTACACCTTC.

This clone appeared a few times. The rearrangement joins TRBV6-1 to TRBJ1-1; D gene ambiguous. The CDR3 is 12 residues long. Germline CDR1 is MNHNS and CDR2 is SASEGT. With 4 bases removed from V and 3 bases from J, the gap between germline ends came to 6 bases. CDR3 sequence: CASSGVYTEAFF. The CDR3 DNA follows: TGTGCCAGCAGTGGGGTTTACACTGAAGCTTTCTTT.

This rearrangement joins TRBV27 to TRBJ2-5, with D unresolved. Matching the DNA end better, TRBJ2-7 makes the J call doubtful. The CDR3 consists of 13 residues. Germline CDR1 reads MNHEY; CDR2 reads SMNVEV (reference sequence). CDR3 coding DNA: TGTGCCAGCAGCACTGGAAGATCCTACGAGCAGTACTTC. Translated: CASSTGRSYEQYF.

The chain recombines TRBV29-1 with TRBJ2-1; TRBD2 matches 7 bases. CDR3 length equals 14 residues. Germline V gene lookup returns CDR1 SQVTM and CDR2 ANQGSEA. CDR3 coding DNA: TGCGCCACTATCAAGCGGGATGGGTACAATGAGCAGTTCTTC. Protein product: CATIKRDGYNEQFF.

The chain links TRBV9 to TRBJ2-7; 8 bases fit TRBD2. Germline CDR1 is SGDLS and CDR2 is YYNGEE. J was trimmed by 5 bases and V by 4 bases; bases with no gene match: 5. CDR3 length: 13 residues. CDR3 protein: CASSSGGGHEQYF. The CDR3 DNA reads TGTGCCAGCAGCTCCGGGGGGGGCCACGAGCAGTACTTC. Supplemented by reference TRBV9 and TRBJ2-7, the full variable domain reads DSGVTQTPKHLITATGQRVTLRCSPRSGDLSVYWYQQSLDQGLQFLIQYYNGEERAKGNILERFSAQQFPDLHSELNLSSLELGDSALYFCASSSGGGHEQYFGPGTRLTVT.

The chain is built from TRBV27 and TRBJ2-7; D perhaps matches TRBD1 (7 bases). In germline, CDR1 is MNHEY, CDR2 SMNVEV (reference sequence). The CDR3 contains 16 residues. Trimming took off 0 bases at V and 1 base at J, with 13 bases between the two ends. CDR3 loop: CASSLSEGTVSYEQYF. As DNA, the CDR3 is TGTGCCAGCAGTTTATCGGAGGGGACAGTTTCCTACGAGCAGTACTTC.

CDR3: CASSEGGRNYGYTF. In DNA form, the CDR3 reads TGTGCCAGCAGTGAAGGAGGCCGAAACTATGGCTACACCTTC. The chain combines TRBV6-1 with TRBJ1-2; D is uncertain. Trimming took 1 base from V and 2 from J, leaving 8 bases between them. The germline gives CDR1 MNHNS, CDR2 SASEGT. The CDR3 totals 14 residues.